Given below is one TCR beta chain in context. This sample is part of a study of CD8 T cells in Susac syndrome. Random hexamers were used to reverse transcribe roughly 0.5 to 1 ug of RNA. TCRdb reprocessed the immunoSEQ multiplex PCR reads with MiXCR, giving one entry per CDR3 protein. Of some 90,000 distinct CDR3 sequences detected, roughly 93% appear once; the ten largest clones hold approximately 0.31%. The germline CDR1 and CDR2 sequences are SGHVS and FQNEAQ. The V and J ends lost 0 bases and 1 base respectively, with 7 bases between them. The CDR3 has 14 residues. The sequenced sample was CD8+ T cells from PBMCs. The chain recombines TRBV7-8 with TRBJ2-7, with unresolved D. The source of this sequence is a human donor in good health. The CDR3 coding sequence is TGTGCCAGCAGCTTAGCATGGGGATCCTACGAGCAGTACTTC. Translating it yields CASSLAWGSYEQYF.